Following are 25 T cell receptor beta chains from one sample sequenced in a study of cytomegalovirus exposure and HLA in healthy donors. The primer mix had 60 Vbeta and 13 Jbeta primers. Produced via immunoSEQ multiplex PCR; TCRdb's table is partial and in-frame only. The sample holds under 250,000 clones, approximately 80% seen once. Sequencing was carried out using PBMCs. The receptors stem from a male donor in good health and CMV-seronegative.

In DNA, the CDR3 is TGTGCCAGCAGCGGGAGACTAGCGGGTAGTGAGCAGTTCTTC. It encodes CASSGRLAGSEQFF. The V call is TRBV9, the J call TRBJ2-1, with 10 positions matching TRBD2. Losses at the gene ends were 3 bases for V and 9 bases for J; bases not matched to a gene: 6. Germline-derived CDR1 and CDR2 are SGDLS and YYNGEE. The CDR3 is 14 amino acids.

The chain has TRBV5-4 and TRBJ2-3; 10 bases are a match to TRBD2. This CDR3 is 17 amino acids long. J lost 3 bases, V lost 7 bases, and 14 bases had no gene match. Germline values: CDR1 SGHNT, CDR2 YYREEE (reference sequence). The DNA of the CDR3 is TGTGCCAGCCAACAGGGCCAGCGGGAGGGTAGGACAGATACGCAGTATTTT. Encoded protein: CASQQGQREGRTDTQYF.

The chain has TRBV5-6 and TRBJ2-7, with 8 positions matching TRBD2. The V and J ends lost 0 bases and 6 bases, in that order; junction bases with no gene match: 8. Germline V gene lookup returns CDR1 SGHDT and CDR2 YYEEEE. There are 15 residues in the CDR3. In nucleotides, the CDR3 is TGTGCCAGCAGCTTGGGAGCGGGAGCGGGCCTCGAGCAGTACTTC. Translation gives CASSLGAGAGLEQYF. The entire variable domain, with the rest obtained from reference TRBV5-6 and TRBJ2-7, is as follows: DAGVTQSPTHLIKTRGQQVTLRCSPKSGHDTVSWYQQALGQGPQFIFQYYEEEERQRGNFPDRFSGHQFPNYSSELNVNALLLGDSALYLCASSLGAGAGLEQYFGPGTRLTVT.

The chain links TRBV5-1 to TRBJ2-3, with TRBD2 identical over 8 bases. In germline, CDR1 is SGHRS, CDR2 YFSETQ. This CDR3 spans 17 amino acids. V was pared by 0 bases and J by 0 bases, with 6 bases of the junction left unmatched. The CDR3, as DNA: TGCGCCAGCAGCTTGGGGGTAGCGGGGCCTAGCACAGATACGCAGTATTTT. This codes for CASSLGVAGPSTDTQYF.

V gene TRBV19 combines with J gene TRBJ1-5; TRBD1 might be the D (6 bases). Germline V lookup: CDR1 LNHDA, CDR2 SQIVND (reference sequence). The CDR3 loop spans 17 amino acids. The ends were cut back, 5 bases at V and 0 bases at J, with 17 bases in the middle. CDR3 in amino acids: CASSLKDSFNSNQPQHF. In DNA form, the CDR3 reads TGTGCCAGTAGTTTGAAGGACAGCTTCAATAGCAATCAGCCCCAGCATTTT.

The chain joins TRBV7-9 to TRBJ1-3; 8 bases match TRBD1. From germline, CDR1 is SEHNR and CDR2 FQNEAQ (reference sequence). The V segment lost 1 base and the J segment 4 bases; nucleotides outside the gene matches: 3. This CDR3 has 15 amino acids. The CDR3 coding sequence is TGTGCCAGCAGCTTAGATGACAGGGGAGGAAACACCATATATTTT. This gives the protein CASSLDDRGGNTIYF.

This chain joins TRBV5-1 and TRBJ1-1; TRBD1 is a possible D gene (6 bases). Trimming cost V 4 bases and J 3 bases, with 13 bases left between them. Germline CDR1 and CDR2: SGHRS and YFSETQ. This CDR3 is 14 amino acids long. CDR3 in amino acids: CASSLRGGYTEAFF. In DNA, the CDR3 is TGCGCCAGCAGCCTCAGGGGTGGGTACACTGAAGCTTTCTTT.

This chain joins TRBV19 and TRBJ1-3; 7 bases line up with TRBD1. Trimming took 6 bases from V and 0 from J; bases not matched to a gene: 2. This CDR3 spans 14 amino acids. The germline CDR1 and CDR2 sequences are LNHDA and SQIVND (reference sequence). The CDR3 DNA reads TGTGCCAGTAGCAGGGGGAGCTCTGGAAACACCATATATTTT. Translating gives CASSRGSSGNTIYF.

Worth noting for this clone: Because the CDR3 is missing its conserved closing phenylalanine or tryptophan, this is likely a read error. The CDR3 region has the DNA TGTGCCTGGATTTCCCGATATTGGGGACAGAAGGCTGAAGCTTTCTGT. Residues: CAWISRYWGQKAEAFC. The chain couples TRBV30 to TRBJ1-1; 7 bases match TRBD1. Germline loops: CDR1 GTSNPN, CDR2 SVGIG (reference sequence). The CDR3 loop spans 16 amino acids. With V trimmed by 4 bases and J by 6 bases, 17 bases remained unmatched.

The genes are TRBV27 and TRBJ2-7; D may be TRBD1 (7 bases). The V and J ends lost 5 bases and 0 bases respectively, with 14 bases between them. Germline V gives CDR1 MNHEY, CDR2 SMNVEV (reference sequence). CDR3 length: 15 residues. CDR3 sequence: CASSAGQSSSYEQYF. The CDR3 DNA is TGTGCCAGCAGTGCGGGACAGTCCAGCTCCTACGAGCAGTACTTC.

The chain links TRBV7-9 to TRBJ1-1; 7 bases agree with TRBD1. Germline V gives CDR1 SEHNR, CDR2 FQNEAQ (reference sequence). The CDR3 is 14 amino acids. V lost 5 bases to trimming and J lost 4 bases; unmatched junction nucleotides: 7. CDR3 loop: CASSRRSGGTEAFF. CDR3 DNA sequence: TGTGCCAGCAGCCGAAGGTCAGGGGGCACTGAAGCTTTCTTT. Drawing the rest from reference TRBV7-9 and TRBJ1-1, the complete variable domain is DTGVSQNPRHKITKRGQNVTFRCDPISEHNRLYWYRQTLGQGPEFLTYFQNEAQLEKSRLLSDRFSAERPKGSFSTLEIQRTEQGDSAMYLCASSRRSGGTEAFFGQGTRLTVV.

The rearrangement uses TRBV11-1 and TRBJ2-2; 7 positions match TRBD1. This CDR3 has 14 amino acids. Germline values: CDR1 SGHAT, CDR2 FQDESV (reference sequence). The J segment lost 7 bases and the V segment lost 4 bases, leaving 6 bases of the junction unmatched. Here the CDR3 DNA reads TGTGCCAGCAGCTCCGGGACAGTTTTCGGGGAGCTGTTTTTT. Its translation: CASSSGTVFGELFF.

The rearrangement joins TRBV27 to TRBJ1-6; D unclear. The CDR3 runs 18 residues. Germline loops: CDR1 MNHEY, CDR2 SMNVEV (reference sequence). Deletions cut 6 bases from V and 7 bases from J, with 25 bases between. CDR3 nucleotide sequence: TGTGCCAGCAGCCACAAAAACACTACCCAAAAGACCAATTCACCCCTCCACTTT. Translated: CASSHKNTTQKTNSPLHF.

This chain connects TRBV7-8 to TRBJ1-1; D is unclear. Germline values: CDR1 SGHVS, CDR2 FQNEAQ. The CDR3 has 12 residues. V lost 5 bases and J lost 8, with 12 bases in between. The chain's CDR3 is CASSPMLGEAFF. The CDR3 coding sequence is TGTGCCAGCAGCCCGATGCTCGGGGAAGCTTTCTTT.

The chain has TRBV5-6 and TRBJ2-7; 10 bases agree with TRBD1. Germline V CDR1 and CDR2: SGHDT, YYEEEE. After removal of 4 bases from V and 5 bases from J, the junction contained 6 bases not matched to a gene. The CDR3 runs 14 residues. As DNA, the CDR3 is TGTGCCAGCAGCACCTCGGGACAGGGGCACGAGCAGTACTTC. Its translation is CASSTSGQGHEQYF.

This clone appeared a single time. The V and J genes are TRBV19 and TRBJ2-1; 10 bases fit TRBD2. Germline values: CDR1 LNHDA, CDR2 SQIVND (reference sequence). There are 18 residues in the CDR3. Germline trimming cut 5 bases from V and 0 bases from J; bases unmatched to any gene: 10. CDR3 nucleotide sequence: TGTGCCAGTAGTGCGACGCCTACTAGCGGGGTCTCCTACAATGAGCAGTTCTTC. Translation gives CASSATPTSGVSYNEQFF.

This rearrangement joins TRBV20-1 to TRBJ1-2, with 7 bases lining up with TRBD1. The CDR3 runs 11 residues. After removal of 6 bases from V and 14 bases from J, the junction contained 12 bases not matched to a gene. Germline-derived CDR1 and CDR2 are DFQATT and SNEGSKA (reference sequence). DNA of the CDR3: TGCAGTGCCCCAATCGACAGGGTGAAAACCTTC. It is translated as CSAPIDRVKTF.

V gene TRBV7-3 combines with J gene TRBJ2-3, with TRBD2 matching 8 bases. The ends lost 5 bases at V and 1 base at J; junction bases unmatched: 2. Germline V gene data show CDR1 as SGHTA and CDR2 as FQGTGA. The CDR3 has 14 amino acids. CDR3 coding DNA: TGTGCCAGCAGCCCGACTAGCGGCACAGATACGCAGTATTTT. The encoded protein is CASSPTSGTDTQYF.

This chain joins TRBV15 and TRBJ2-2; D gene unclear. The V gene lost 4 bases and the J gene lost 7 bases, with 7 bases spanning the gap. This CDR3 has 12 residues. CDR1 and CDR2 from the germline V gene are LNHNV and YYDKDF (reference sequence). This chain's CDR3 is CATSTRSGELFF. The CDR3 DNA follows: TGTGCCACCAGCACTAGGAGCGGGGAGCTGTTTTTT. Supplemented by reference TRBV15 and TRBJ2-2, the full variable domain reads DAMVIQNPRYQVTQFGKPVTLSCSQTLNHNVMYWYQQKSSQAPKLLFHYYDKDFNNEADTPDNFQSRRPNTSFCFLDIRSPGLGDTAMYLCATSTRSGELFFGEGSRLTVL.

V gene TRBV5-1 combines with J gene TRBJ2-5, with no clear D. Per the germline V gene, CDR1 is SGHRS and CDR2 is YFSETQ. CDR3 size: 13 residues. The V end lost 1 base, the J end lost 3 bases, and 7 bases lay between the germline ends. CDR3 in amino acids: CASSLQTEETQYF. The CDR3 DNA reads TGCGCCAGCAGCTTGCAGACTGAAGAGACCCAGTACTTC. Variable domain in full (rest from reference TRBV5-1 and TRBJ2-5): KAGVTQTPRYLIKTRGQQVTLSCSPISGHRSVSWYQQTPGQGLQFLFEYFSETQRNKGNFPGRFSGRQFSNSRSEMNVSTLELGDSALYLCASSLQTEETQYFGPGTRLLVL.

The V gene is TRBV5-1, the J gene TRBJ2-1, with a possible D match to TRBD1 (5 bases). Germline assignment: CDR1 SGHRS and CDR2 YFSETQ. V was cut by 2 bases and J by 12 bases, with 9 bases left in between. This CDR3 comprises 11 residues. CDR3 loop: CASSLQAMQFF. CDR3 nucleotides: TGCGCCAGCAGCTTACAGGCTATGCAGTTCTTC.

The rearrangement uses TRBV15 and TRBJ2-7; 9 bases are shared with TRBD2. Germline values: CDR1 LNHNV, CDR2 YYDKDF (reference sequence). The CDR3 loop spans 16 amino acids. The V segment lost 0 bases and the J segment 7 bases; nucleotides outside the gene matches: 10. The CDR3 here is CATSRDPSGRLGEQYF. CDR3 DNA: TGTGCCACCAGCAGAGATCCCAGCGGGAGGTTGGGTGAGCAGTACTTC.

Concerning this clone: The sample holds other DNA sequences that translate to the same CDR3. The J gene is TRBJ2-5, the V gene TRBV27, with TRBD2 matching 8 bases. After removal of 0 bases from V and 2 bases from J, the junction contained 2 bases not matched to a gene. The CDR3 contains 15 residues. Germline V CDR1 and CDR2: MNHEY, SMNVEV (reference sequence). The CDR3 DNA reads TGTGCCAGCAGTTTATCCACTAGCGGACAAGAGACCCAGTACTTC. This translates into CASSLSTSGQETQYF.

Here the CDR3 DNA reads TGTGCCAGCAGCCCCCTACTGGCGGAGGGAAGCACAGATACGCAGTATTTT. Translated: CASSPLLAEGSTDTQYF. V and J are TRBV5-5 and TRBJ2-3; D possibly corresponds to TRBD2 (6 bases). This CDR3 is 17 amino acids long. Trimming left V 4 bases short and J 0 bases short, with 18 bases between. From germline, CDR1 is SGHKS and CDR2 YYEKEE (reference sequence).

The rearrangement links TRBV11-2 to TRBJ2-3; D not certain. CDR3 length: 14 residues. Trimming left V 6 bases short and J 2 bases short, with 12 bases between. Germline lookup yields CDR1 SGHAT and CDR2 FQNNGV. CDR3 DNA: TGTGCCAGCAGATTCGGAGATCCCACAGATACGCAGTATTTT. Its protein is CASRFGDPTDTQYF. Using reference TRBV11-2 and TRBJ2-3 for the parts outside the CDR3, the full variable domain is EAGVAQSPRYKIIEKRQSVAFWCNPISGHATLYWYQQILGQGPKLLIQFQNNGVVDDSQLPKDRFSAERLKGVDSTLKIQPAKLEDSAVYLCASRFGDPTDTQYFGPGTRLTVL.